This paragraph covers one T cell receptor beta chain sequence. Antigen unknown. This research-autopsy study prospectively enrolled adult allogeneic hematopoietic cell transplant recipients with steroid-refractory graft-versus-host disease. This entry belongs to a study of tissue T cells after allogeneic stem cell transplantation. As for the study in general: Of the grafts for graft-versus-host disease patients, four were unmodified and three CD34-selected. General study points: Anatomically similar tissues had similar TCR repertoires within each patient. The study did not identify alloreactive or antigen-specific tissue TCRs, and some clones might be persisting host cells.

Profiling relied on immunoSEQ multiplex PCR, and the TCRdb table lists in-frame clones only, not all of them. This sample has hundreds of clones; roughly half occur once, and the top ten carry approximately 82%. There are 14 residues in the CDR3. V was pared by 5 bases and J by 5 bases, with 7 bases of the junction left unmatched. CDR1 SGHNT and CDR2 YENEEA come from the germline V gene. The genes are TRBV11-3 and TRBJ2-5, with 8 bases that match TRBD1. This sequence originates from a female patient aged 40-70 years with steroid-refractory graft-versus-host disease after an allogeneic stem cell transplant. The graft donor may be the source of some T cells. Sample: skin, taken at autopsy. Written as DNA, the CDR3 is TGTGCCAGCAGCACCAGACAGGGGCACGAGACCCAGTACTTC. Its protein is CASSTRQGHETQYF.